One and the same sample provided the 14 T cell receptor beta chains below, sequenced in a study of T cell changes during pregnancy in multiple sclerosis. Generated by immunoSEQ multiplex PCR, the TCRdb table keeps only in-frame clones and is missing some. The sample lists around 80,000 clones, 94% occurring once. The source was peripheral blood, collected in the second trimester of pregnancy. All receptors come from a female donor in good health, enrolled as a control in a pregnancy study.

The CDR3 region is CASSPQGGYEKLFF. The CDR3 nucleotides are TGCGCCAGCAGCCCCCAGGGAGGGTATGAAAAACTGTTTTTT. The chain carries TRBV5-1 and TRBJ1-4, with a possible D match to TRBD1 (5 bases). Trimming removed 4 bases at V and 6 bases at J, with 13 bases between. CDR1 and CDR2 (germline): SGHRS, YFSETQ. This CDR3 comprises 14 residues.

This chain links TRBV4-1 with TRBJ2-2, with TRBD2 matching 8 bases. The V gene end was trimmed by 3 bases and the J gene end by 4 bases; junction bases not matched to a gene: 7. Germline-derived CDR1 and CDR2 are MGHRA and YSYEKL. The CDR3 loop spans 16 amino acids. The CDR3 region is CASSQRTSTPTGELFF. CDR3 coding DNA: TGCGCCAGCAGCCAGAGGACTAGCACGCCCACCGGGGAGCTGTTTTTT.

The genes are TRBV7-8 and TRBJ2-6; 11 positions agree with TRBD2. Germline loops: CDR1 SGHVS, CDR2 FQNEAQ. V lost 5 bases to trimming and J lost 2 bases; unmatched junction nucleotides: 5. The CDR3 is 17 residues long. The CDR3 here is CASSPTSGNTGANVLTF. The CDR3 nucleotides are TGTGCCAGCAGCCCGACTAGCGGGAACACTGGGGCCAACGTCCTGACTTTC.

The rearrangement links TRBV5-1 to TRBJ2-1; tentative D call: TRBD1 (6 bases). CDR3 size: 16 residues. CDR1 is SGHRS and CDR2 is YFSETQ in the germline V gene. V gave up 4 bases and J gave up 2 bases, with 16 bases separating them. The CDR3 loop reads CASSDQGSGAYNEQFF. The CDR3 DNA reads as TGCGCCAGCAGCGATCAGGGGAGCGGAGCCTACAATGAGCAGTTCTTC.

This chain joins TRBV5-1 and TRBJ2-1, with TRBD1 matching 11 bases. The CDR3 covers 14 residues. Germline CDR1 and CDR2: SGHRS and YFSETQ. Trimming cost V 4 bases and J 9 bases; bases outside gene matches: 6. CDR3 DNA sequence: TGCGCCAGCAGCACTGGACAGGGGGCGGGTGAGCAGTTCTTC. This translates into CASSTGQGAGEQFF.

This chain links TRBV15 with TRBJ1-1; the D gene is possibly TRBD1 (5 bases). V lost 2 bases and J 0 bases, leaving 16 bases between the germline ends. The CDR3 contains 17 residues. Per germline, CDR1 LNHNV and CDR2 YYDKDF (reference sequence). CDR3 coding DNA: TGTGCCACCAGCAGATATCCTACCAGGGTCTTGAACACTGAAGCTTTCTTT. Residues: CATSRYPTRVLNTEAFF.

The chain employs TRBV7-2 and TRBJ2-3, with 8 positions matching TRBD1. This CDR3 is built from 15 residues. Trimming at V came to 1 base and at J to 7 bases, leaving 7 bases not matched to a gene. Germline CDR1 reads SGHTA; CDR2 reads FQGNSA. CDR3: CASSLEGRGLNTQYF. CDR3 nucleotide sequence: TGTGCCAGCAGCTTAGAGGGCAGGGGGCTGAATACGCAGTATTTT.

The chain couples TRBV29-1 to TRBJ1-1, with D unresolved. The germline V gene has CDR1 SQVTM and CDR2 ANQGSEA. V gave up 4 bases and J gave up 3 bases, with 15 bases separating them. The CDR3 runs to 14 residues. The CDR3: CSVGPSGLYTEAFF. CDR3 nucleotide sequence: TGCAGCGTTGGCCCCTCCGGGTTGTACACTGAAGCTTTCTTT.

The chain couples TRBV30 to TRBJ2-2, with D perhaps TRBD1 (6 bases). In germline, CDR1 is GTSNPN, CDR2 SVGIG (reference sequence). This CDR3 is built from 15 residues. V shed 4 bases and J shed 4 bases, with 16 bases lying between them. The CDR3 here is CAWMPGDVFTGELFF. Here the CDR3 DNA reads TGTGCCTGGATGCCAGGGGACGTTTTCACCGGGGAGCTGTTTTTT.

This rearrangement joins TRBV27 to TRBJ2-2; D gene unclear. The CDR3 totals 13 residues. CDR1 is MNHEY, CDR2 SMNVEV, per germline (reference sequence). V shed 5 bases and J shed 0 bases, with 4 bases lying between them. The CDR3 loop is CASSHPNTGELFF. DNA for the CDR3: TGTGCCAGCAGTCATCCGAACACCGGGGAGCTGTTTTTT.

The chain employs TRBV5-1 and TRBJ1-2; D gene ambiguous. This CDR3 has 15 residues. Germline-derived CDR1 and CDR2 are SGHRS and YFSETQ. V lost 1 base to trimming and J lost 4 bases, with 14 bases between them. The CDR3 DNA is TGCGCCAGCAGCTTGTTAAGGAGCGGCGGCTATGGCTACACCTTC. This sequence encodes CASSLLRSGGYGYTF. Variable domain in full (rest from reference TRBV5-1 and TRBJ1-2): KAGVTQTPRYLIKTRGQQVTLSCSPISGHRSVSWYQQTPGQGLQFLFEYFSETQRNKGNFPGRFSGRQFSNSRSEMNVSTLELGDSALYLCASSLLRSGGYGYTFGSGTRLTVV.

This chain uses TRBV30 with TRBJ2-3, with D possibly matching TRBD2 (6 bases). Trimming removed 5 bases at V and 2 bases at J, with 17 bases between. The germline CDR1 and CDR2 sequences are GTSNPN and SVGIG (reference sequence). This CDR3 is 15 amino acids long. The CDR3 DNA is TGTGCCTGGGGGACTGCAGCCGTACCCACAGATACGCAGTATTTT. Protein: CAWGTAAVPTDTQYF.

The rearrangement joins TRBV9 to TRBJ1-1; D call uncertain. The ends were cut back, 2 bases at V and 6 bases at J, with 11 bases in the middle. Germline CDR1 is SGDLS and CDR2 is YYNGEE. This CDR3 region has 13 residues. CDR3 residues: CASSVEGGPEAFF. DNA for the CDR3: TGTGCCAGCAGCGTTGAGGGTGGTCCTGAAGCTTTCTTT.

The chain employs TRBV4-1 and TRBJ2-1, with 12 bases identical to TRBD2. Germline V gene lookup returns CDR1 MGHRA and CDR2 YSYEKL. This CDR3 has 16 residues. With 0 bases clipped from V and 15 bases from J, the junction kept 12 bases outside the gene matches. The CDR3 DNA sequence: TGCGCCAGCAGCCAAGATAAGGGGCCTAGCGGGAGGGCCACGTTCTTC. As protein: CASSQDKGPSGRATFF.